These 10 T cell receptor beta chains came from one sample sequenced in a study of response to subunit inactivated influenza vaccine. TCRdb processed the RT-PCR reads anew with MiXCR; each CDR3 protein has one entry. The sample consists of over 400,000 distinct CDR3 sequences, 13% of them appearing once. Sequencing used PBMCs from blood, obtained about 40 days after vaccination. The receptors here all came from a man aged 45 to 65 who received an inactivated influenza vaccine.

The chain couples TRBV29-1 to TRBJ1-1, with 8 bases aligning to TRBD1. Unmatched junction bases numbered 5, after V lost 4 bases and J lost 4 bases. CDR1 is SQVTM, CDR2 ANQGSEA, per germline. The CDR3 is made up of 13 amino acids. Here the CDR3 DNA reads TGCAGCGTTGCCAGGACAGGGCCCACTGAAGCTTTCTTT. Translation: CSVARTGPTEAFF.

This clonotype was counted a few times. This rearrangement joins TRBV6-5 to TRBJ2-7; TRBD2 agrees at 9 bases. V lost 3 bases and J lost 6; bases outside the gene matches: 9. CDR1 is MNHEY, CDR2 SVGAGI, per germline. The CDR3 consists of 15 residues. The CDR3 nucleotides read TGTGCCAGCAGTTATGGCGGGAGGGCCGGGTCCGAGCAGTACTTC. Residues: CASSYGGRAGSEQYF.

This clonotype was detected only a few times. This rearrangement joins TRBV7-8 to TRBJ1-5, with D possibly being TRBD1 (5 bases). The CDR3 totals 14 residues. Trimming removed 0 bases from V and 7 bases from J, with 10 bases in between. Germline CDR1 and CDR2: SGHVS and FQNEAQ. This chain's CDR3 is CASSLAGTLQPQHF. The DNA for the CDR3 is TGTGCCAGCAGCTTAGCGGGGACCCTGCAGCCCCAGCATTTT.

This clonotype was found many times. The rearrangement joins TRBV10-3 to TRBJ1-6; 9 bases agree with TRBD1. This CDR3 is 15 amino acids long. With 5 bases clipped from V and 4 bases from J, the junction kept 3 bases outside the gene matches. The germline gives CDR1 ENHRY, CDR2 SYGVKD. The CDR3 sequence is CAISRDRAYNSPLHF. The CDR3, as DNA: TGTGCCATCAGTCGGGACAGGGCTTATAATTCACCCCTCCACTTT.

The sample holds a few counts of this clonotype. This rearrangement joins TRBV19 to TRBJ2-1; D is undetermined. Germline V gene data show CDR1 as LNHDA and CDR2 as SQIVND (reference sequence). The CDR3 has 14 amino acids. V lost 6 bases and J lost 0, with 9 bases in between. The CDR3 protein is CASSSSYSYNEQFF. The CDR3, as DNA: TGTGCCAGTAGCTCCAGTTACTCCTACAATGAGCAGTTCTTC.

The chain couples TRBV15 to TRBJ1-2; 7 bases are shared with TRBD1. The CDR3 has 15 residues. Germline CDR1 reads LNHNV; CDR2 reads YYDKDF (reference sequence). V shed 0 bases, J shed 6 bases, and the junction held 7 bases outside the gene matches. The CDR3: CATSRDRTGAHGYTF. The CDR3 DNA is TGTGCCACCAGCAGAGATCGAACAGGGGCTCATGGCTACACCTTC.

This clonotype showed up just a few times. This chain uses TRBV5-5 with TRBJ2-1; 11 nucleotides agree with TRBD2. CDR3 length: 17 amino acids. Germline values: CDR1 SGHKS, CDR2 YYEKEE (reference sequence). V shed 1 base, J shed 5 bases, and the junction held 8 bases outside the gene matches. The CDR3 is CASSLFNPGLADNEQFF. The CDR3 DNA sequence: TGTGCCAGCAGCTTGTTCAATCCGGGACTAGCGGACAATGAGCAGTTCTTC.

This chain uses TRBV20-1 with TRBJ2-5; D is possibly TRBD1 or TRBD2 (5 bases each). Trimming took 2 bases from V and 5 from J, leaving 18 bases between them. CDR1 and CDR2 from the germline V gene are DFQATT and SNEGSKA (reference sequence). The CDR3 has 15 amino acids. CDR3 amino acids: CSARIGSGLAETQYF. The CDR3 DNA reads as TGCAGTGCTAGAATAGGATCGGGGCTCGCGGAGACCCAGTACTTC.

The chain uses TRBV12-3 or TRBV12-4 and TRBJ1-2, with 7 nucleotides matching TRBD1. With V trimmed by 3 bases and J by 8 bases, 9 bases remained unmatched. The CDR3 sequence is 14 residues long. The CDR3 sequence is CASSFYPGTVGYTF. The CDR3 DNA reads TGTGCCAGCAGTTTCTATCCCGGGACAGTCGGCTACACCTTC.

The rearrangement links TRBV20-1 to TRBJ1-1; D remains ambiguous. Germline CDR1 is DFQATT and CDR2 is SNEGSKA (reference sequence). V lost 0 bases and J 3 bases, leaving 11 bases between the germline ends. This CDR3 comprises 14 residues. The CDR3 loop reads CSAREGSGYTEAFF. CDR3 DNA: TGCAGTGCTAGAGAGGGGTCGGGGTACACTGAAGCTTTCTTT.